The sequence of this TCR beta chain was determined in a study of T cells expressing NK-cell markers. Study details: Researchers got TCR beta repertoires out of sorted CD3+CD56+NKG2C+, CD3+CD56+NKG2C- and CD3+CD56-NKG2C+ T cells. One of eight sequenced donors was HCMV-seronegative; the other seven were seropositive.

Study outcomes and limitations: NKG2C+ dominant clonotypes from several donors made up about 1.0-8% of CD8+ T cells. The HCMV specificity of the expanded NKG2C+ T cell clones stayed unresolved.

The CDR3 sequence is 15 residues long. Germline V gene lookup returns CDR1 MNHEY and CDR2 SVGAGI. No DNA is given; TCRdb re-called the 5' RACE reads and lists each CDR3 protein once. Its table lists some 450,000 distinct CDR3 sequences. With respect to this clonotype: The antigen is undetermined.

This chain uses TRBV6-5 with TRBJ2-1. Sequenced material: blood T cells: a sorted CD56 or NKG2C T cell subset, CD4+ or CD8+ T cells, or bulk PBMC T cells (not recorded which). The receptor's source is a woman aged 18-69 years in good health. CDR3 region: CASSYYRTQYNEQFF.